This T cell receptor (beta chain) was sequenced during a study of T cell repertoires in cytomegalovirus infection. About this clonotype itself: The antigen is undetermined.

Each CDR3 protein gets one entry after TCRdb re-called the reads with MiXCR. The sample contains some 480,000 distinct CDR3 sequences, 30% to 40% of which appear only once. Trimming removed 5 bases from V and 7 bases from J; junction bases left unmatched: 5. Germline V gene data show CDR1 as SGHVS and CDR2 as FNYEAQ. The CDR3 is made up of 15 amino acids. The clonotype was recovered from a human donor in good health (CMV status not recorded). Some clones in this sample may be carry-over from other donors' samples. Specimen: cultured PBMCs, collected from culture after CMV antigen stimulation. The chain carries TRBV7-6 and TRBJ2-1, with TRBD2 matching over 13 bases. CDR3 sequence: CASSRRTSGGNEQFF. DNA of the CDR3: TGTGCCAGCAGCAGGAGGACTAGCGGGGGTAATGAGCAGTTCTTC.